The clone carrying this T cell receptor (beta chain) was detected a few times. What it recognizes is unknown. This sample was included in a study of spatial heterogeneity in lung cancer. For the study at large: Fewer alpha-chain than beta-chain sequences were consistently detected.

Time point noted: sample taken at primary tumor resection. Material for sequencing was whole RNA from tumor, nontumor lung or frozen PBMC, left unsorted. Patients with untreated early-stage non-small cell lung cancer, numbering 55 to 75, were the donors. The CDR3 loop spans 17 amino acids. V shed 4 bases, J shed 1 base, and the junction held 7 bases outside the gene matches. Germline CDR1 SGHVS, CDR2 FQNEAQ. MiXCR was run by TCRdb on the 5' RACE reads, yielding one entry per CDR3 protein. Seen here are under 30,000 distinct CDR3 sequences, roughly 4.5% observed once, and the top ten hold about 5.5%. Study-wide results and caveats: Resection blood, more than follow-up blood, showed ubiquitous expanded tumor TCRs.

The gene calls are TRBV7-8 and TRBJ2-1, with 10 bases that match TRBD2. The source of this sequence is a male donor with early-stage non-small cell lung cancer. Material: PBMCs, obtained at surgery. CDR3 sequence reads: CASSSYLAGESYNEQFF. The DNA of the CDR3 is TGTGCCAGCAGCTCGTATCTAGCGGGAGAGTCCTACAATGAGCAGTTCTTC.